The rows below give T cell receptor beta chains drawn from one sample of a study of T cells in Graves' hyperthyroidism and ophthalmopathy. One entry per CDR3 protein, called by TCRdb with MiXCR from the multiplex PCR reads. The sample carries approximately 590,000 distinct CDR3 sequences, around 14% recorded once. The material sequenced was blood. The receptors here all came from a woman aged 30 to 39 with Graves' hyperthyroidism. Both conserved end residues are part of each CDR3. D genes are given only for firm matches. The size field is filled for only some rows; it gives once, few, many or a size class.

CDR3nt	CDR3aa	v_gene	abundance	d_gene	j_gene
TGTGCCAGCAGCTTTCGGGACGGCACCTACGAGCAGTACTTC	CASSFRDGTYEQYF	TRBV7-2	many	NA	TRBJ2-7
TGTGCCAGCAGCGACCAGGCAGCGGCATCCTACAATGGGCAGTTCTTC	CASSDQAAASYNGQFF	TRBV7-9	NA	NA	TRBJ2-1
TGTGCCAGCAGCCCCGCCCTGGGGTCCGGCACTGAAGCTTTCTTT	CASSPALGSGTEAFF	TRBV3-1	many	NA	TRBJ1-1
TGTGCCAGCAGTAACTACAGGGGGTCCGGGTATGGCTACACCTTC	CASSNYRGSGYGYTF	TRBV12-3/TRBV12-4	NA	TRBD1	TRBJ1-2
TGCAGTGCTAGAGATCGGAGTAGAAGTGCCAAAAACATTCAGTACTTC	CSARDRSRSAKNIQYF	TRBV20-1	few	NA	TRBJ2-4
TGTGCCAGCAGTCGGCAGGGGGCCCTAAGCACAGATACGCAGTATTTT	CASSRQGALSTDTQYF	TRBV12-3/TRBV12-4	many	TRBD1	TRBJ2-3
TGTGCCAGCAGTGTGCAGCGCAGCTCCTACAATGAGCAGTTCTTC	CASSVQRSSYNEQFF	TRBV2	many	NA	TRBJ2-1
TGTGCCACCGGGATGCGGAGCAGGATGAACACTGAAGCTTTCTTT	CATGMRSRMNTEAFF	TRBV24-1	NA	NA	TRBJ1-1
TGTGCCAGCCCAAATAGCGGGGAGCTGTTTTTT	CASPNSGELFF	TRBV7-9	few	NA	TRBJ2-2
TGCGCCAGCAGCCCACGGACAGGGGGAATCTACGAGCAGTACTTC	CASSPRTGGIYEQYF	TRBV4-1	few	TRBD1	TRBJ2-7
TGTGCCAGCGCCGTCGCCTACGAGCAGTACTTC	CASAVAYEQYF	TRBV12-3/TRBV12-4	many	NA	TRBJ2-7
TGTGCCTGGAACTCCGACAGGACACTCTCTGGAAACACCATATATTTT	CAWNSDRTLSGNTIYF	TRBV30	many	NA	TRBJ1-3
TGTGCCAGCAGCTTAAGTGTGACAAGGGATATCTCCTACGAGCAGTACTTC	CASSLSVTRDISYEQYF	TRBV13	many	NA	TRBJ2-7
TGTGCCAGTAATAACCTAAGAACACAGAAGACGCAGTATTTT	CASNNLRTQKTQYF	TRBV19	NA	NA	TRBJ2-3
TGCAGCGTTGGCGGAGGGATCGACTACAATGAGCAGTTCTTC	CSVGGGIDYNEQFF	TRBV29-1	many	NA	TRBJ2-1
TGTGCCACCAGCAATATAGCGGGAGAGACCCAGTACTTC	CATSNIAGETQYF	TRBV15	few	TRBD2	TRBJ2-5
TGCAGTGCTAGAAATTTAGGGTTAATTGAAGCTTTCTTT	CSARNLGLIEAFF	TRBV20-1	many	NA	TRBJ1-1
TGTGCCAGCAGCCCCGGGGGGAGTGGGGACGACAATGAGCAGTTCTTC	CASSPGGSGDDNEQFF	TRBV9	NA	TRBD2	TRBJ2-1
TGTGCCAGCAGCCCCCCTTCGCGGGAGGGTAACGATGAGCAGTTCTTC	CASSPPSREGNDEQFF	TRBV3-1	many	TRBD2	TRBJ2-1
TGTGCCAGCAGCTTAATTTCCCAGCTACGGCCCGGGGAGACCCAGTACTTC	CASSLISQLRPGETQYF	TRBV11-2	many	NA	TRBJ2-5
TGCAGTGCTAGAGATAAGACTAGCGGGAATTACAATGAGCAGTTCTTC	CSARDKTSGNYNEQFF	TRBV20-1	many	TRBD2	TRBJ2-1
TGTGCCAGCAGCTTTTCTACCTCTCCCGCGGGAGCTTTCTTT	CASSFSTSPAGAFF	TRBV11-2	many	NA	TRBJ1-1
TGTGCCAGCAGCCAAGGGCTAGCGGGAGAATTGGGGGAGCTGTTTTTT	CASSQGLAGELGELFF	TRBV4-2	NA	TRBD2	TRBJ2-2
TGTGCCAGCAGCTTAGCGAGACAGGGCACAGATACGCAGTATTTT	CASSLARQGTDTQYF	TRBV7-6	many	NA	TRBJ2-3
TGTGCCAGTGGTTTTCGCCCCGCACCGGACCTCTACGAGCAGTACTTC	CASGFRPAPDLYEQYF	TRBV27	many	NA	TRBJ2-7
TGCAGTGCTATGGGGGGGCAGGGGGGTTTCAATCAGCCCCAGCATTTT	CSAMGGQGGFNQPQHF	TRBV20-1	many	TRBD1	TRBJ1-5
TGCGCCAGCTCACGAACCGGGACTAGCGGATCACAAGAGACCCAGTACTTC	CASSRTGTSGSQETQYF	TRBV5-1	NA	TRBD2	TRBJ2-5
TGTGCCAGCAGATTCCCAGGGACCAACAACTACGAGCAGTACTTC	CASRFPGTNNYEQYF	TRBV2	many	NA	TRBJ2-7
TGTGCCAGCAACGGGGGGTGGCGGGGGGTCACAGATACGCAGTATTTT	CASNGGWRGVTDTQYF	TRBV7-2	few	TRBD2	TRBJ2-3
TGTGCCAGCAGCTACTCCCTCTACGGCTACAATGAGCAGTTCTTC	CASSYSLYGYNEQFF	TRBV7-6	many	NA	TRBJ2-1
TGTGCCAGCAGTTTCGGGCGGGGCGATGAGCAGTTCTTC	CASSFGRGDEQFF	TRBV28	many	NA	TRBJ2-1
TGTGCCAGCAGTTTAGGCCGAGGACGGCAATCCTACGAGCAGTACTTC	CASSLGRGRQSYEQYF	TRBV27	many	NA	TRBJ2-7
TGTGCCAGCAGCCCCACTCTAGGACCCCCCGACAATGAGCAGTTCTTC	CASSPTLGPPDNEQFF	TRBV13	few	NA	TRBJ2-1
TGTGCCAGCAGTTCCAGGGAGAGGGGCTACGAGCAGTACTTC	CASSSRERGYEQYF	TRBV27	few	NA	TRBJ2-7
TGTGCCAGCCGGGAGCAGGGGGCGCGGTCCTACGAGCAGTACTTC	CASREQGARSYEQYF	TRBV28	many	TRBD1	TRBJ2-7
TGTGCCAGCAGCTTCCACGCCAAAAACATTCAGTACTTC	CASSFHAKNIQYF	TRBV7-2	many	NA	TRBJ2-4
TGCAGTGCTAGAGATGAGGGGGGTTACTCTGGGGCCAACGTCCTGACTTTC	CSARDEGGYSGANVLTF	TRBV20-1	NA	NA	TRBJ2-6
TGTGCCACCGATCCACTAGCGGGAGGTTCCTCCTACAATGAGCAGTTCTTC	CATDPLAGGSSYNEQFF	TRBV27	NA	TRBD2	TRBJ2-1
TGTGCCAGTAGACAGAGGGAAAATCAGCCCCAGCATTTT	CASRQRENQPQHF	TRBV6-2/TRBV6-3	many	NA	TRBJ1-5
TGTGCCAGCAGCTTAAGATGGCTAGCGACAGAGACCCAGTACTTC	CASSLRWLATETQYF	TRBV7-8	many	NA	TRBJ2-5
TGTGCCAGCAGCCAAGAAGGAGTCGGGTCCGGGGAGCTGTTTTTT	CASSQEGVGSGELFF	TRBV3-1	many	NA	TRBJ2-2
TGCAGTGCTAGAACGAGGAGAGGGTCCTACAATGAGCAGTTCTTC	CSARTRRGSYNEQFF	TRBV20-1	many	NA	TRBJ2-1
TGCAGCGTCGACAGGGGAGGTGTGAACACTGAAGCTTTCTTT	CSVDRGGVNTEAFF	TRBV29-1	few	TRBD1	TRBJ1-1
TGTGCCAGCACTGACGCCTTCGAAGGCTACAATGAGCAGTTCTTC	CASTDAFEGYNEQFF	TRBV6-1	NA	NA	TRBJ2-1
TGTGCCTGGAGGGAGGCAGTCTACAATGAGCAGTTCTTC	CAWREAVYNEQFF	TRBV30	many	NA	TRBJ2-1
TGCGCCAGCAGCTCGGAGGGGCGCTCCTACAATGAGCAGTTCTTC	CASSSEGRSYNEQFF	TRBV5-1	many	NA	TRBJ2-1
TGTGCCAGCAGTGTGACAGGGGCAATAACGAGGAACACTGAAGCTTTCTTT	CASSVTGAITRNTEAFF	TRBV6-1	many	TRBD1	TRBJ1-1
TGTGCCAGTATGGGGCAGGGTAGGAGTGGAGACACTGAAGCTTTCTTT	CASMGQGRSGDTEAFF	TRBV19	few	NA	TRBJ1-1
TGTGCCAGCAGGGGGACTAGCGGGAGGATCTACAATGAGCAGTTCTTC	CASRGTSGRIYNEQFF	TRBV2	many	TRBD2	TRBJ2-1
TGTGCCAGCAGCCAACTCCAGAACACTGAAGCTTTCTTT	CASSQLQNTEAFF	TRBV7-3	many	NA	TRBJ1-1
TGCAGTGCTTTTACAGGGTCCCAGCCCCAGCATTTT	CSAFTGSQPQHF	TRBV20-1	many	NA	TRBJ1-5
TGTGCCAGCAGCTCGCTCAGGAACCCCTATGGCTACACCTTC	CASSSLRNPYGYTF	TRBV7-9	many	NA	TRBJ1-2
TGTGCCAGCAGCCAGGACAGGGGAATTTCCAATGAGCAGTTCTTC	CASSQDRGISNEQFF	TRBV7-9	few	TRBD1	TRBJ2-1
TGTGCCAGCAGTTCTGTGACAGGAGGCTACGAGCAGTACTTC	CASSSVTGGYEQYF	TRBV28	many	NA	TRBJ2-7